This T cell receptor beta chain is from a study of OX40 agonist ivuxolimab in advanced cancers. Turning to the study itself: Patients were dosed intravenously with ivuxolimab at 0.01 to 10 mg/kg every 2 weeks. Among those enrolled, mean age was 60 years (range about 23 to 90) and 70% to 85% were male. The eligibility criteria allowed prior anti-PD-1, anti-PD-L1 or anti-CTLA-4 therapy, and around 40% had some.

Sequenced by immunoSEQ multiplex PCR; TCRdb stores in-frame clones only, minus some. Found here are some 70,000 clones, approximately 81% of them singletons; the top ten hold roughly 0.69%. Trimming pared 2 bases from V and 6 bases from J, leaving 5 bases between. CDR1 is MNHEY, CDR2 SVGAGI, per germline. This CDR3 is built from 12 residues. This sequence joins TRBV6-5 and TRBJ2-4, with D perhaps TRBD1 or TRBD2 (5 bases each). Sequences were derived from CD4+ or CD8+ T cells sorted from blood, sampled in a trial of the OX40 agonist ivuxolimab. This TCR was recovered from an adult with an advanced solid tumor such as melanoma, head and neck, liver or kidney cancer. The CDR3 region has the DNA TGTGCCAGCAGTTACGGGGGAAACATTCAGTACTTC. This translates into CASSYGGNIQYF.